This TCR beta chain was identified in a study of shared clonotypes between healthy human individuals. Using immunoSEQ multiplex PCR, the repertoire was profiled, and TCRdb retains in-frame clones only, with some absent. In the table there are about 1.1 million clones, about 72% of which are singletons. V was cut by 5 bases and J by 2 bases, with 12 bases left in between. This CDR3 region has 14 residues. Germline V gives CDR1 SGHTA, CDR2 FQGNSA. The source material was memory CD4+ T cells from PBMCs. The subset denotes: CD45RA-negative fraction. The source is a young man in good health. Some clones in this sample may be carry-over from other donors' samples. This sequence joins TRBV7-2 and TRBJ2-5; D not certain. The CDR3 DNA reads TGTGCCAGCAGCCTTTCAGTTAATCAAGAGACCCAGTACTTC. Translating it yields CASSLSVNQETQYF.